Here is one T cell receptor (beta chain) with its context. This CDR3 contains 13 residues. In germline, CDR1 is SGDLS, CDR2 YYNGEE. V was trimmed by 0 bases and J by 5 bases, leaving 8 bases between them. This sample stems from a study of cytomegalovirus exposure and HLA in healthy donors. The PCR ran on 60 Vbeta and 13 Jbeta primers. Method: immunoSEQ multiplex PCR; TCRdb's copy keeps in-frame clones and lacks some. This table lists roughly 46,000 clones. Sequences were obtained from PBMCs. The genes are TRBV9 and TRBJ1-2, with a possible D match to TRBD1 (5 bases). This TCR derives from a woman in her thirties or forties in good health and CMV-seronegative. CDR3 coding DNA: TGTGCCAGCAGCGTAGTTCCAGGGTATGGCTACACCTTC. Its translation is CASSVVPGYGYTF.